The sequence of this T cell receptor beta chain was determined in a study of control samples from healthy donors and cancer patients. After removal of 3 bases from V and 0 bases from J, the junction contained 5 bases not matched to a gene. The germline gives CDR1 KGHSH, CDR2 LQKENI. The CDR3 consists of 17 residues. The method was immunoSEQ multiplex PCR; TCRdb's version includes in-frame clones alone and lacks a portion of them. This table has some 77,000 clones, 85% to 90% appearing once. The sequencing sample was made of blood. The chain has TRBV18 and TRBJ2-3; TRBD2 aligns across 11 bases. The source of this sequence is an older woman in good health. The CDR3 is CASSPKGLAASTDTQYF. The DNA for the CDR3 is TGTGCCAGCTCACCGAAGGGACTAGCGGCAAGCACAGATACGCAGTATTTT. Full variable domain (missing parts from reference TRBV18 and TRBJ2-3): NAGVMQNPRHLVRRRGQEARLRCSPMKGHSHVYWYRQLPEEGLKFMVYLQKENIIDESGMPKERFSAEFPKEGPSILRIQQVVRGDSAAYFCASSPKGLAASTDTQYFGPGTRLTVL.